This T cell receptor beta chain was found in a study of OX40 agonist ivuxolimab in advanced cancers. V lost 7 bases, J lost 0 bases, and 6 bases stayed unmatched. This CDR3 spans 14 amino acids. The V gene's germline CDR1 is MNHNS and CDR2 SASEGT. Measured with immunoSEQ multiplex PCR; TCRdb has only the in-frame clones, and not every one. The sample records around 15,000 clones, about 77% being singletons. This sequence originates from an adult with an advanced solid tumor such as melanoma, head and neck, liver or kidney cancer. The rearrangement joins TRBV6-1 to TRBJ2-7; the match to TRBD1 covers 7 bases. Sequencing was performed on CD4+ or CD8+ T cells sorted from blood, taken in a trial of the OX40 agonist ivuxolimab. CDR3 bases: TGTGCCAGCATTGGGGACAGCTTCTCCTACGAGCAGTACTTC. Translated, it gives CASIGDSFSYEQYF.